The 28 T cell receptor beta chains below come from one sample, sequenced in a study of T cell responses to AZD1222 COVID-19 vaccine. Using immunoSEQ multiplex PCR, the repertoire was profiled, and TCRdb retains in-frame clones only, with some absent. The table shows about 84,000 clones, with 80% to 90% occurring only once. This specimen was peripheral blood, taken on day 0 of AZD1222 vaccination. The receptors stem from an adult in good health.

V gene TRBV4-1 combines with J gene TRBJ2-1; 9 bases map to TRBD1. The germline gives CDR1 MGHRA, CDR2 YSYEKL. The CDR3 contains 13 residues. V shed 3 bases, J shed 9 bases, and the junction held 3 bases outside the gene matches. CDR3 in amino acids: CASSHVQGAEQFF. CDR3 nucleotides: TGCGCCAGCAGCCACGTACAGGGGGCTGAGCAGTTCTTC.

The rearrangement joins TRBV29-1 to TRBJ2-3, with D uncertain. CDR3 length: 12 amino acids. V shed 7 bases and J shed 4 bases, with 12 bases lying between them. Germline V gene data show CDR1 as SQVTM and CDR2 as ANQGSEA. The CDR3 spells CSGIWWADTQYF. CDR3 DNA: TGCAGCGGGATCTGGTGGGCAGATACGCAGTATTTT.

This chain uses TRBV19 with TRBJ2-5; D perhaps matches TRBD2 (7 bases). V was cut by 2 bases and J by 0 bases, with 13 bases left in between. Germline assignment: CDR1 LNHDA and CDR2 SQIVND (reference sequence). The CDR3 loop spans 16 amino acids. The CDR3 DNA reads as TGTGCCAGTAGTATAACAGCGGGACAAAACCAAGAGACCCAGTACTTC. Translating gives CASSITAGQNQETQYF.

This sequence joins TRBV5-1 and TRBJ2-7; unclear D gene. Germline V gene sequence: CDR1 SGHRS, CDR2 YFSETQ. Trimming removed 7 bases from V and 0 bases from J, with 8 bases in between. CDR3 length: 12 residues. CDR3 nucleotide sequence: TGCGCCAGCTCGAGTAGCTCCTACGAGCAGTACTTC. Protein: CASSSSSYEQYF.

The CDR3: CASSKTARGEQYF. CDR3 nucleotide sequence: TGTGCCAGCAGCAAAACAGCCAGGGGAGAGCAGTACTTC. This rearrangement joins TRBV21-1 to TRBJ2-7; the DNA was not compared with TRBD1, the D call given in the table. TRBV21-1 is labeled a pseudogene. The CDR3 is 13 amino acids.

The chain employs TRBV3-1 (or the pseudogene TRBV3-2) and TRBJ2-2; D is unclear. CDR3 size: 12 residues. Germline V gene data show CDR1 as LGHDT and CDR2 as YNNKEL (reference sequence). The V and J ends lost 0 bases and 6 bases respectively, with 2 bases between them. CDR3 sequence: CASSQEAGELFF. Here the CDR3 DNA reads TGTGCCAGCAGCCAAGAGGCCGGGGAGCTGTTTTTT.

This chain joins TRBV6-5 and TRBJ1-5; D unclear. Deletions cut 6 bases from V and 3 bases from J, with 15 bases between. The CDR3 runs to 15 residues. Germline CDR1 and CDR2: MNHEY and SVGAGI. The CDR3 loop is CASSRRTADNQPQHF. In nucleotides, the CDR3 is TGTGCCAGCAGCCGGCGCACCGCGGACAATCAGCCCCAGCATTTT.

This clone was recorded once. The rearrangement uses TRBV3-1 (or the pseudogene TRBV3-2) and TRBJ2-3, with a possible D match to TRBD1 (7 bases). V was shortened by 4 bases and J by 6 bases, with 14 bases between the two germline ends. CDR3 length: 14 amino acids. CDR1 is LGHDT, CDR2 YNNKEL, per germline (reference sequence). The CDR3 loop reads CASSPGPGGDTQYF. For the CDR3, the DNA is TGTGCCAGCAGCCCGGGCCCAGGGGGGGATACGCAGTATTTT.

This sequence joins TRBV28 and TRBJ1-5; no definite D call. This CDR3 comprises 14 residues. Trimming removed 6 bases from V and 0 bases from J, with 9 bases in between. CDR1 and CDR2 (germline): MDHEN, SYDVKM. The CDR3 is CASRQGYSNQPQHF. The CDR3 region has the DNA TGTGCCAGCAGACAAGGGTATAGCAATCAGCCCCAGCATTTT.

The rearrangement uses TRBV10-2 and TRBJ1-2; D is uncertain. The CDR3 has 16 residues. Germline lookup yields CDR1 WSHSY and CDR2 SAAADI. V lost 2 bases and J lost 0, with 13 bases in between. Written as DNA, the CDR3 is TGCGCCAGCAGTGAGACGGGGATGCGTCCTAACTATGGCTACACCTTC. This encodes CASSETGMRPNYGYTF.

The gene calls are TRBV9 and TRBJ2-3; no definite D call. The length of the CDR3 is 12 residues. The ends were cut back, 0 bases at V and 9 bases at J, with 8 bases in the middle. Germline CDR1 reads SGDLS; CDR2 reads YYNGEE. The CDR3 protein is CASSVASETQYF. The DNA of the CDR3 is TGTGCCAGCAGCGTAGCTTCGGAAACGCAGTATTTT.

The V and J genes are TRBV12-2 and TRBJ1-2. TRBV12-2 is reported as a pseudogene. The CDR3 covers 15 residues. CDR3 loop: CASRLSGEGGSGYTF. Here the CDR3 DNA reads TGTGCAAGTCGCCTTAGCGGGGAGGGAGGCTCTGGCTACACCTTC.

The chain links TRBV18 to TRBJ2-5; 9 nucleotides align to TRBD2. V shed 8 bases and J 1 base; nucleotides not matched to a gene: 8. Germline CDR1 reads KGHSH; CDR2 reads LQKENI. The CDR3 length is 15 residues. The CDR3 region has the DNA TGTGCCAGCCGCGGGACTAGCAGGGGCCAAGAGACCCAGTACTTC. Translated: CASRGTSRGQETQYF.

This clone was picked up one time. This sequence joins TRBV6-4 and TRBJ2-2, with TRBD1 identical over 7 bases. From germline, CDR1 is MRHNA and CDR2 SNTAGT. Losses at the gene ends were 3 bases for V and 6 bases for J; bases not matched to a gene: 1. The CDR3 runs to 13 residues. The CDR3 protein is CASSETGPGELFF. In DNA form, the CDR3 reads TGTGCCAGCAGTGAGACAGGGCCCGGGGAGCTGTTTTTT.

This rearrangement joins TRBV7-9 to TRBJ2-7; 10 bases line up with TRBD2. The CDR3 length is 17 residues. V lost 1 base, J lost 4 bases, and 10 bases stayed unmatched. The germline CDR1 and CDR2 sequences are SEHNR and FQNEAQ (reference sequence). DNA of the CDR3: TGTGCCAGCAGCTTAGAAACCGGTCTAGCGGGAGCATACGAGCAGTACTTC. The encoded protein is CASSLETGLAGAYEQYF.

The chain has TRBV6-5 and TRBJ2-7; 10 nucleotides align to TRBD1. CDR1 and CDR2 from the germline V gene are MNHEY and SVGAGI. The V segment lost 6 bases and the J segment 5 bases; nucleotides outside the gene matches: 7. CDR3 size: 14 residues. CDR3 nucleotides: TGTGCCAGCAGAGGAGACAGGGGGCGACACGAGCAGTACTTC. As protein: CASRGDRGRHEQYF.

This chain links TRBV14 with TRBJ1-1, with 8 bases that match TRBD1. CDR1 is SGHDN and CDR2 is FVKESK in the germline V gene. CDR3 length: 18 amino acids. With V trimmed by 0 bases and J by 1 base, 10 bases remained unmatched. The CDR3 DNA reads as TGTGCCAGCAGCCAAGATCTGGGCAGGGGGCTATGGAACACTGAAGCTTTCTTT. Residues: CASSQDLGRGLWNTEAFF.

CDR3 nucleotides: TGTGCCAGCACCCCGTCCGGGACAGAAGCCTACGAGCAGTACTTC. It is translated as CASTPSGTEAYEQYF. The J gene is TRBJ2-7, the V gene TRBV7-9; TRBD1 aligns across 7 bases. The CDR3 loop spans 15 amino acids. Germline V CDR1 and CDR2: SEHNR, FQNEAQ (reference sequence). V shed 7 bases, J shed 2 bases, and the junction held 11 bases outside the gene matches.

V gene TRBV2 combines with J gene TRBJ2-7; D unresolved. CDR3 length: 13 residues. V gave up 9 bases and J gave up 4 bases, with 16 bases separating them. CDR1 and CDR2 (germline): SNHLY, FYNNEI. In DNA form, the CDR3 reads TGTGCCAGTACGTTACAGCCTCGGTACGAGCAGTACTTC. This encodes CASTLQPRYEQYF.

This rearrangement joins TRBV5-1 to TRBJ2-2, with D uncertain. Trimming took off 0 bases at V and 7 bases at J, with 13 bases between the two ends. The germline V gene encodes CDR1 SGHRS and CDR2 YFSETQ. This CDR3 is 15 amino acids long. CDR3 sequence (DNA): TGCGCCAGCAGCTTGGTAGGGCAGACTTACGGGGAGCTGTTTTTT. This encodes CASSLVGQTYGELFF.

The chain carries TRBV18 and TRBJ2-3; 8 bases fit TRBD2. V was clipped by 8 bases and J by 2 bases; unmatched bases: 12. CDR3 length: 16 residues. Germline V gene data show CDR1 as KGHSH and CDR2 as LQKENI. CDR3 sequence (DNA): TGTGCCAGCCCCGGGAGGGGGGCTGGCGTCACAGATACGCAGTATTTT. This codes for CASPGRGAGVTDTQYF.

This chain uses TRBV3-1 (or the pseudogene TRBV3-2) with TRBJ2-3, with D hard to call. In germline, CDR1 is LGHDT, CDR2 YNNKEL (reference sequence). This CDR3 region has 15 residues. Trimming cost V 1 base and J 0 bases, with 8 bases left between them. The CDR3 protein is CASSQVSLSTDTQYF. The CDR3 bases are TGTGCCAGCAGCCAAGTATCGCTTAGCACAGATACGCAGTATTTT.

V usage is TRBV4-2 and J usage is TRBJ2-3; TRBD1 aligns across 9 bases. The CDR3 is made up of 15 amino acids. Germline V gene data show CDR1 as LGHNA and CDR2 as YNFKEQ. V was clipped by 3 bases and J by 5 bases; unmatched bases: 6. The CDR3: CASSHRTGAGDTQYF. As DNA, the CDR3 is TGTGCCAGCAGCCACCGGACAGGGGCGGGAGATACGCAGTATTTT.

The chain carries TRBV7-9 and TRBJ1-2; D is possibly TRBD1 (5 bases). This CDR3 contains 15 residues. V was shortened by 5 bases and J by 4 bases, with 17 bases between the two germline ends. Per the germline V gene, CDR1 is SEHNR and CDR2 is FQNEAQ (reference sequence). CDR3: CASSVGGTHLYGYTF. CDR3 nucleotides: TGTGCCAGCAGCGTAGGCGGGACGCACCTCTATGGCTACACCTTC.

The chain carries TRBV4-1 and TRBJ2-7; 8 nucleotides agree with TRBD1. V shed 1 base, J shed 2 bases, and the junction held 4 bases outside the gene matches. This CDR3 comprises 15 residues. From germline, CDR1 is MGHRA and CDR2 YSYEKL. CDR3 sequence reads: CASSQGTGGTYEQYF. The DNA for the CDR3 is TGCGCCAGCAGCCAAGGAACAGGGGGGACCTACGAGCAGTACTTC.

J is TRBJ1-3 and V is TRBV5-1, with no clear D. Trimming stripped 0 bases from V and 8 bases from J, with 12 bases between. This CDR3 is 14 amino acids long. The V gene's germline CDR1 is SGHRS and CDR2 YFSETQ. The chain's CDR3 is CASSLEGRGDTIYF. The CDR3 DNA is TGCGCCAGCAGCTTGGAAGGGAGAGGAGACACCATATATTTT.

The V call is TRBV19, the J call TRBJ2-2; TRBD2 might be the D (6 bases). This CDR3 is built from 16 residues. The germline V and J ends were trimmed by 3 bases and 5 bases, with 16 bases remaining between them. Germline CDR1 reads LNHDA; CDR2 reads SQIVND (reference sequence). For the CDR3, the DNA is TGTGCCAGTAGTATTGGGCGCGGGACCAGTACCGGGGAGCTGTTTTTT. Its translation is CASSIGRGTSTGELFF.

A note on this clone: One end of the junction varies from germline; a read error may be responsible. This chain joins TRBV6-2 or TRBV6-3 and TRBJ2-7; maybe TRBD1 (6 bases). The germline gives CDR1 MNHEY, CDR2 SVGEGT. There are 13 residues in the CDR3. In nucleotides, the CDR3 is TGTGCCAGCAGTTATCGACAGGTCTACGAACAGTACTTC. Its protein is CASSYRQVYEQYF.